Listed here is a single T cell receptor beta chain. Its specificity is unknown. This entry belongs to a study of T cell repertoires in cytomegalovirus infection. Background on the study: Signatures in public TCR beta sequences pointed to both CMV infection and matching HLA type.

TCRdb used MiXCR to reprocess the reads, holding one entry per CDR3 protein. The data show about 900,000 distinct CDR3 sequences, approximately 31% seen once. Germline assignment: CDR1 MNHEY and CDR2 SVGAGI. The CDR3 loop spans 14 amino acids. Trimming removed 6 bases at V and 8 bases at J, with 14 bases between. The genes are TRBV6-5 and TRBJ1-6, with D unresolved. The TCR sequence derives from a human donor in good health (CMV status not recorded). Some clones in this sample may be carry-over from other donors' samples. The starting material was cultured CD8+ T cells from PBMCs, obtained from culture after CMV antigen stimulation. Here the CDR3 reads CASSPFEGDSPLHF. CDR3 sequence (DNA): TGTGCCAGCAGCCCTTTTGAGGGTGATTCACCCCTCCACTTT.